Presented here are 8 T cell receptor beta chains from one specimen sequenced in a study of T cell repertoires in ileal Crohn's disease. The method was immunoSEQ multiplex PCR; TCRdb's version includes in-frame clones alone and lacks a portion of them. This sample has 14,000 or so clones; around 82% occur once, and the top ten carry approximately 17%. Source material: ileal tissue. These receptor sequences come from an adult with Crohn's disease.

The gene calls are TRBV25-1 and TRBJ2-1, with D unresolved. The CDR3 runs 18 residues. Trimming took off 2 bases at V and 1 base at J, with 18 bases between the two ends. From germline, CDR1 is MGHDK and CDR2 SYGVNS. This CDR3 is CASSEPSGRPESYNEQFF. CDR3 in DNA: TGTGCCAGCAGTGAACCGTCTGGCAGGCCCGAGTCCTACAATGAGCAGTTCTTC.

The rearrangement joins TRBV5-6 to TRBJ2-3; 12 nucleotides match TRBD2. The CDR3 is made up of 18 amino acids. The junction had 13 bases not matched to a gene; V was cut back by 4 bases and J by 4 bases. Germline CDR1 reads SGHDT; CDR2 reads YYEEEE. Here the CDR3 reads CASSLPPALAGGSDTQYF. The CDR3, as DNA: TGTGCCAGCAGCCTGCCACCCGCTCTAGCGGGAGGGTCAGATACGCAGTATTTT. Variable domain in full (rest from reference TRBV5-6 and TRBJ2-3): DAGVTQSPTHLIKTRGQQVTLRCSPKSGHDTVSWYQQALGQGPQFIFQYYEEEERQRGNFPDRFSGHQFPNYSSELNVNALLLGDSALYLCASSLPPALAGGSDTQYFGPGTRLTVL.

This clone was observed a single time. The chain joins TRBV5-1 to TRBJ2-7; tentatively, D is TRBD2 (5 bases). Germline V lookup: CDR1 SGHRS, CDR2 YFSETQ. The ends were cut back, 0 bases at V and 5 bases at J, with 18 bases in the middle. There are 16 residues in the CDR3. CDR3 protein: CASSLAGNRGNDEQYF. The CDR3 DNA reads TGCGCCAGCAGCTTGGCCGGGAACCGAGGGAACGACGAGCAGTACTTC. Full variable domain (missing parts from reference TRBV5-1 and TRBJ2-7): KAGVTQTPRYLIKTRGQQVTLSCSPISGHRSVSWYQQTPGQGLQFLFEYFSETQRNKGNFPGRFSGRQFSNSRSEMNVSTLELGDSALYLCASSLAGNRGNDEQYFGPGTRLTVT.

This clone was counted a single time. The chain has TRBV7-3 and TRBJ2-3; the match to TRBD1 covers 8 bases. The germline CDR1 and CDR2 sequences are SGHTA and FQGTGA. This CDR3 spans 15 amino acids. The J segment lost 6 bases and the V segment lost 5 bases, leaving 10 bases of the junction unmatched. CDR3 region: CASSPGQGSLDTQYF. DNA for the CDR3: TGTGCCAGCAGCCCCGGACAGGGAAGTTTGGATACGCAGTATTTT.

V gene TRBV27 combines with J gene TRBJ2-1; 8 bases map to TRBD1. The CDR3 totals 13 residues. V dropped 6 bases and J dropped 6; count of bases not matched to a gene: 4. Per the germline V gene, CDR1 is MNHEY and CDR2 is SMNVEV (reference sequence). The CDR3 DNA sequence: TGTGCCAGCAGGACAGGGGCGGTCAATGAGCAGTTCTTC. Protein product: CASRTGAVNEQFF.

V is TRBV28 and J is TRBJ1-5; the D gene is possibly TRBD1 (5 bases). The CDR3 has 15 residues. The V gene's germline CDR1 is MDHEN and CDR2 SYDVKM. The germline V and J ends were trimmed by 3 bases and 3 bases, with 12 bases remaining between them. The CDR3 loop reads CASSFPDSINQPQHF. For the CDR3, the DNA is TGTGCCAGCAGTTTCCCCGACAGTATCAATCAGCCCCAGCATTTT.

V usage is TRBV10-3 and J usage is TRBJ2-2; 7 nucleotides match TRBD1. Per the germline V gene, CDR1 is ENHRY and CDR2 is SYGVKD. Trimming removed 10 bases from V and 3 bases from J; junction bases left unmatched: 8. This CDR3 has 14 residues. This CDR3 is CATTGDRDTGELFF. The CDR3 bases are TGTGCCACAACAGGGGACCGGGACACCGGGGAGCTGTTTTTT.

The chain employs TRBV2 and TRBJ2-4; possible D gene TRBD1, 6 bases. V was clipped by 2 bases and J by 6 bases, with 14 bases between them. Germline assignment: CDR1 SNHLY and CDR2 FYNNEI. The CDR3 has 15 amino acids. CDR3 residues: CASSEYPRGANIQYF. The CDR3 DNA reads TGTGCCAGCAGTGAATACCCCAGGGGAGCAAACATTCAGTACTTC.